This T cell receptor beta chain was sequenced in a study of shared clonotypes between healthy human individuals. Overall study: Those who served as donors were a couple of women and three men between the ages of 18 and 49. Overall study findings and caveats: Sampling was confined to blood; repertoires within tissues likely differ. As a rule, naive subsets had a larger estimated richness than memory subsets. Clonotypes shared by all four sorted-subset donors had higher generation probabilities than non-shared clonotypes.

Germline V gene lookup returns CDR1 MDHEN and CDR2 SYDVKM. V lost 10 bases to trimming and J lost 4 bases; unmatched junction nucleotides: 15. This CDR3 spans 16 amino acids. The protocol was immunoSEQ multiplex PCR, while the TCRdb copy is restricted to in-frame clones and leaves out a portion. This sample has 2 million or so clones; about 95% occur once, and the top ten carry around 1.1%. Concerning this clone itself: Its antigen is not known.

Positively selected for CCR7, the CD45RO-negative cells used as naive CD8 cells excluded terminally differentiated effector memory CD45RA+ cells. The TCR was taken from a man aged 18 to 30 in good health. Sequencing input: naive CD8+ T cells sorted from blood. The chain uses TRBV28 and TRBJ1-3, with 8 bases matching TRBD1. In nucleotides, the CDR3 is TGTGCCACCGGACAGGGTTGGCCCCTTCCGGGAAACACCATATATTTT. It is translated as CATGQGWPLPGNTIYF.